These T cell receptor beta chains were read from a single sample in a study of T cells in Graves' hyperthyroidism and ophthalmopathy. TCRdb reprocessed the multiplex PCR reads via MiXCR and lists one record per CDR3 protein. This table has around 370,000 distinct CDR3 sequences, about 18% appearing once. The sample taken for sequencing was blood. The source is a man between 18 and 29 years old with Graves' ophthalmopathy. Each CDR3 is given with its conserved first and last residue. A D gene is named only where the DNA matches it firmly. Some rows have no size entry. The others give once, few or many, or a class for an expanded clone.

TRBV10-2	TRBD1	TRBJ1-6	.	TGCGCCAGCATGACAGGGGCTAATTCACCCCTCCACTTT	CASMTGANSPLHF
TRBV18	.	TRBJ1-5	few	TGTGCCAGCAGATCCCCCGGAGGTCAGCCCCAGCATTTT	CASRSPGGQPQHF
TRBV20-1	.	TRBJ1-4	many	TGCAGTGCTAGAGACCGGACGGCTGCAACTAATGAAAAACTGTTTTTT	CSARDRTAATNEKLFF
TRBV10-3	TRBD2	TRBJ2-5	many	TGTGCCATCAGATCCGACAGCGGGGGATACCAAGAGACCCAGTACTTC	CAIRSDSGGYQETQYF
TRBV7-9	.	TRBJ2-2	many	TGTGCCAGCAGAGGTGGGCCAAAAGGGAACACCGGGGAGCTGTTTTTT	CASRGGPKGNTGELFF
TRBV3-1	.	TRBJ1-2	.	TGTGCCAGCAGCCAAGATCTGCGACCTTATGGCTACACCTTC	CASSQDLRPYGYTF
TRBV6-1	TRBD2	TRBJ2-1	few	TGTGCCAGCAGGACTAGCGGGGGTGGTGAGCAGTTCTTC	CASRTSGGGEQFF
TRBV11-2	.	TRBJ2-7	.	TGTGCCAGCAGTGAACAGCTATATGCCTACAAGCAGTACTTC	CASSEQLYAYKQYF
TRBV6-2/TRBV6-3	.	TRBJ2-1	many	TGTGCCAGCACTCGCGCGGGGGCGCGGTACAATGAGCAGTTCTTC	CASTRAGARYNEQFF
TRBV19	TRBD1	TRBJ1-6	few	TGTGCCACCTCGCCACAGGGGTATTCACCCCTCCACTTT	CATSPQGYSPLHF
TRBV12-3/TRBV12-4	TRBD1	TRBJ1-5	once	TGTGCCAGCAGTACGGCGGGACAGGGTCGCAATCAGCCCCAGCATTTT	CASSTAGQGRNQPQHF
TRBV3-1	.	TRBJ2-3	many	TGTGCCAGCAGCGCCCAACGGCCAGATACGCAGTATTTT	CASSAQRPDTQYF
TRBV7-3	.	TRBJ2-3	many	TGTGCCAGCAGTTTGTCCGGGGGGCCCACAGATACGCAGTATTTT	CASSLSGGPTDTQYF
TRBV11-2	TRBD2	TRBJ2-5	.	TGTGCCAGCAGCTTAGAACTAGCGGGGGGCCAAGTTGTGGAAGAGACCCAGTACTTC	CASSLELAGGQVVEETQYF
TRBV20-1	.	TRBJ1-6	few	TGCAGTGTCCAACCGGGAGTTATATCCTATAATTCACCCCTCCACTTT	CSVQPGVISYNSPLHF
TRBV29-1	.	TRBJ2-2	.	TGCAGCGTTGAGAATTCGGACAGTAACACCGGGGAGCTGTTTTTT	CSVENSDSNTGELFF
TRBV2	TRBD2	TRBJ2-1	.	TGTGCCAGCAGCTTAGCGGGAGGCGGACTCCCGAGATACAATGAGCAGTTCTTC	CASSLAGGGLPRYNEQFF
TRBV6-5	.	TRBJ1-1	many	TGTGCCAGCAGTTACTCGATGGACGGGTTGGGGGTCGAAGCTTTCTTT	CASSYSMDGLGVEAFF
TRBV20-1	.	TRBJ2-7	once	TGCAGTGCGAACGGACAGTCCTACGAGCAGTACTTC	CSANGQSYEQYF
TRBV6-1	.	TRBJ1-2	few	TGTGCCAGCAACCTACAGGCCCGGGACGGCTACACCTTC	CASNLQARDGYTF
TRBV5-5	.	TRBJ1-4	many	TGTGCCAGCAGCTTGGCCGACACTTATAATGAAAAACTGTTTTTT	CASSLADTYNEKLFF
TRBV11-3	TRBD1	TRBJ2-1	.	TGTGCCAGCAGCCCCAGGGGGCCGGGATCCTACAATGAGCAGTTCTTC	CASSPRGPGSYNEQFF
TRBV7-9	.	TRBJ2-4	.	TGTGCCAGCAGCTTAGTTTTCGGCGAGATAGCCAAAAACATTCAGTACTTC	CASSLVFGEIAKNIQYF
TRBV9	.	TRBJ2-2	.	TGTGCCAGCAGCGCGCCGACAGCCAGGAACGGGGAGCTGTCTTTT	CASSAPTARNGELSF
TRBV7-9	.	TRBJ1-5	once	TGTGCCAGCAGCGCGGTGGGCAATCAGCCCCAGCATTTT	CASSAVGNQPQHF
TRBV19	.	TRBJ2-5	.	TGTGCCAGCTCTGGGCGGCGGGTCGGAGAGACCCAGTACTTC	CASSGRRVGETQYF
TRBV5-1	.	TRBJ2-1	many	TGCGCCAGCAGCTTGGCCGACGACTACAATGAGCAGTTCTTC	CASSLADDYNEQFF
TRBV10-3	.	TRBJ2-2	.	TGTGCCATCAGTGAACGTTGGGGAACCACGAACACCGGGGAGCTGTTTTTT	CAISERWGTTNTGELFF
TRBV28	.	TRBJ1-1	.	TGTGCCAGCAGTCGCCCCGGGAAGAACACTGAAGCTTTCTTT	CASSRPGKNTEAFF
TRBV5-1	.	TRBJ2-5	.	TGCGCCAGCAGAATGGCGGGGTCCTACCAAGAGACCCAGTACTTC	CASRMAGSYQETQYF
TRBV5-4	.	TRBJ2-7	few	TGTGCCAGCAGCTGGGACACCCTCTACGAGCAGTACTTC	CASSWDTLYEQYF
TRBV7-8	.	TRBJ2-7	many	TGTGCCAGCAATCCACGAGGCGGCCCAAGTCTATACTACGAGCAGTACTTC	CASNPRGGPSLYYEQYF
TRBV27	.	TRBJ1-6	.	TGTGCCAGCAGTTGGCGCAGCCCGGCGGATTCACCCCTCCACTTT	CASSWRSPADSPLHF
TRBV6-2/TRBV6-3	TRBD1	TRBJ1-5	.	TGTGCCAGCAGTACACAGGGGGCTTCCAATCAGCCCCAGCATTTT	CASSTQGASNQPQHF
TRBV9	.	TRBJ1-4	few	TGTGCCAGCAGCGTGGCCCTGGGGGAAAAACTGTTTTTT	CASSVALGEKLFF
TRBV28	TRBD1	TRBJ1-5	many	TGTGCCAGCAGTTTACCGGACAGGGGGCGTCATCAGCCCCAGCATTTT	CASSLPDRGRHQPQHF
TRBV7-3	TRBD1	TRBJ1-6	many	TGTGCCAGCAGCCTGGGGACAGGTTTTTCACCCCTCCACTTT	CASSLGTGFSPLHF
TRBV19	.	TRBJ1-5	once	TGTGCCAGTAGTACTCGGGACAACAATCAGCCCCAGCATTTT	CASSTRDNNQPQHF
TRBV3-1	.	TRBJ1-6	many	TGTGCCAGCAGCCAAGATCTCAGGTGGAGTTATAATTCACCCCTCCACTTT	CASSQDLRWSYNSPLHF
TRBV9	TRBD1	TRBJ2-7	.	TGTGCCAGCAGCCCCCTTGGACAGGGACCGGCTAACGAGCAGTACTTC	CASSPLGQGPANEQYF
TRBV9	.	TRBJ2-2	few	TGTGCCAGCAGCGTAGATGGGGTCGCGGCGACCGGGGAGCTGTTTTTT	CASSVDGVAATGELFF
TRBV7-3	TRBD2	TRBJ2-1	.	TGTGCCAGCAGCTTAAACGGGGGGGGGGGCGAGCAGTTCTTC	CASSLNGGGGEQFF